The source of this TCR beta chain is a study of T-cell reconstitution after alpha-beta-depleted transplantation in children (dated by TCRdb to about 2016). Regarding the complete study: The study quantitatively tracked T-cell immune reconstitution after TCRalphabeta/CD19-depleted allogeneic hematopoietic cell transplantation in children using TCR repertoire profiling.

Receptor amplification or capture employed PCR. The reads were generated on an Illumina HiSeq 2500. Molecular barcoding was employed in the preparation of TCR libraries, with unique molecular identifiers being used to normalize TCRbeta repertoire quantification. TCRdb applied fastp at Q25 and MiXCR to the public reads, then kept only in-frame beta chains. Each CDR3 protein gets just one entry, which takes the most common genes and DNA from the rows behind it. The sample has a few hundred thousand distinct CDR3 sequences on record, approximately 20% of them singletons. Of the sample, approximately 3% falls within the top ten clones. This clonotype was picked up a small number of times. Its target antigen remains unknown. The record has no base qualities; no much larger clone is one base away. Relative to germline, V is 2 bases shorter and J is 1 base shorter, with 15 bases between their ends. The cysteine opens and the phenylalanine closes a CDR3 of 17 amino acids. The read is trimmed to its CDR3 DNA, 51 bases read in frame from base 1. In the germline V gene, CDR1 corresponds to MNHEY and CDR2 to SVGAGI.

The V and J genes are TRBV6-5 and TRBJ2-1; the best D guess is TRBD2, with 6 bases matching. The sequence came from a human donor who donated a stem cell graft to a child with acute lymphoblastic leukemia. The sample in question was PBMCs from the stem cell graft donor, obtained from the stem cell graft. The DNA sequence is TGTGCCAGCAGTTACGGGTCCGGAGGACTATCCTACAATGAGCAGTTCTTC. The encoded protein is CASSYGSGGLSYNEQFF.